This TCR beta chain was captured in a study of blood T cells in healthy people across ages (dated by TCRdb to between 2015 and 2016). About the study as a whole: Template switching captured roughly one uniquely barcoded TCR beta cDNA molecule per two T cells in model experiments. The study measured age-related changes in TCR beta repertoire diversity using deep sequencing normalized with unique cDNA molecular identifiers. The donors were divided into four age groups: young (average around 16 years), middle-aged (about 40), aged (about 56) and long-lived (around 87). To avoid experimental bias, donors of different ages were distributed randomly across sequencing lanes. The study analyzed two additional independent replicas of 1 million unique cDNA reads from the same blood draw for two donors, one aged 18 to 30 and one aged 80 or older.

Details on this clonotype: Its binding antigen is unknown. Base-call qualities are not available, and no considerably larger clone is one nucleotide away.

Receptors were amplified or captured by 5' RACE. The instrument given in TCRdb is Illumina HiSeq 2500. The second PCR ran for roughly 7 to 11 cycles and used a J-beta primer mix along with a sample-barcoded 5' primer. A unique molecular identifier was introduced onto each TCR beta cDNA molecule by a template-switch 5' adaptor carrying 12 random nucleotides. At least 2.5 million CDR3-containing paired-end reads were obtained from each sample. All of the RNA was converted into first-strand cDNA using the Mint cDNA synthesis kit, with a TRBC-specific oligonucleotide serving as the primer. Following uracil-DNA glycosylase treatment, a first 18-cycle PCR with universal primers M1SS and BC2_uni_R was performed on all cDNA. In the authors' own workflow: Each sample was normalized by randomly selecting 1 million high-quality reads, each carrying a distinct molecular identifier. Reads sharing molecular identifiers were discarded rather than binned into consensus sequences. MiTCR, set to a Q25 quality threshold and the strictest error-elimination algorithm, was used for CDR3 identification, clonotype clustering and error correction. A nonparametric unseen species model using Euler transformation provided a lower-bound estimate of total TCR beta diversity. TCRdb reanalyzed the raw reads on its own, using fastp at Q25 for trimming and MiXCR for clone calling, and kept in-frame beta chains. Rows are unified per CDR3 protein, each entry keeping the most common DNA and genes. For this entry, the V and J calls and clone size follow TCRdb and not the study's own pipeline. The sample table lists hundreds of thousands of distinct CDR3 sequences, about 43% of them with a count of one. In total, the top ten clones hold 25% to 35% of the sample.

What the research found in general, with its limitations: The percentage of naive T cells measured by flow cytometry correlated strongly with observed TCR beta diversity. Conclusive comparison of naive and antigen-experienced compartments was prevented by the profiling of bulk unsorted PBMCs. Estimates of total diversity based on one million sequenced T cells were considered lower bounds and underestimates. The long-lived group showed more naive CD4+ T cells, fewer expanded clones and increased TCR diversity than the aged group, suggesting age selection. Because the CMV infection status of the donors was unknown, age-related changes in expanded clonotypes may potentially have been confounded. As age increased, observed TCR beta diversity per million T cells dropped in a roughly linear way, and a significant reduction was already evident by age about 36.

The CDR3 goes from the cysteine to the phenylalanine over 16 residues. Left in the record is the CDR3 DNA by itself, 48 bases read in frame from the first base. CDR1 and CDR2, per the germline V gene, are SGHRS and YFSETQ. V is cut by 4 bases and J by 5 bases, and the space between the germline ends is 19 bases. Systemically healthy Caucasian individuals from Russia, approximately 39 in total and aged about 6 to 90 years, were included as donors. Each donor gave roughly 9.5 milliliters of peripheral blood, collected into EDTA-treated Vacutainer tubes. Ficoll-Paque density-gradient centrifugation was used to isolate PBMCs, with at least 7 million per sample. Total RNA was extracted from PBMCs with Trizol reagent, with at least 6 micrograms obtained per sample. Naive CD45RAhigh/CD27high T cell percentages were measured by flow cytometry on a PBMC aliquot from every donor.

The receptor was derived from an elderly man in good health. The specimen was blood. In this chain, TRBV5-1 is recombined with TRBJ2-1; no D segment can be confidently identified. CDR3 loop: CASSPPGQTPNNEQFF. At the DNA level, the sequence is TGCGCCAGCAGCCCGCCGGGCCAGACCCCGAACAATGAGCAGTTCTTC.